This TCR beta chain was recorded in a study of control samples from healthy donors and cancer patients. Some clones are missing from TCRdb's copy, which holds only in-frame ones; the method was immunoSEQ multiplex PCR. Among about 77,000 clones listed, 85% to 95% were seen once. V was pared by 6 bases and J by 4 bases, with 1 base of the junction left unmatched. The CDR3 totals 12 residues. Germline-derived CDR1 and CDR2 are MNHEY and SMNVEV (reference sequence). Specimen: blood. The V gene is TRBV27, the J gene TRBJ2-3; TRBD2 agrees at 7 bases. The source is a woman in her sixties or seventies in good health. For the CDR3, the DNA is TGTGCCAGCAGGGGAGGGGCAGATACGCAGTATTTT. This codes for CASRGGADTQYF.